Each of the 21 T cell receptor beta chains below was sequenced from the same sample in a study of T cell responses to AZD1222 COVID-19 vaccine (dated by TCRdb to 2020 to 2023). Reading the label with the study, this specimen's time point is: about 28 days (+/-7) after the second vaccine dose. The receptor library was made with the immunoSEQ multiplex PCR assay. What TCRdb holds here is the immuneACCESS table cut down to in-frame rearrangements. Part of the clones is not present; checked against another copy, under half of the missing clones reflect an unresolved V gene, and the others are unexplained. The sample data list under 30,000 clones, and around 86% of these were observed just once. Approximately 30% of the sample lies in the top ten. The source was peripheral blood, collected 28 days after the second AZD1222 dose. The source is an adult who received the AZD1222 COVID-19 vaccine.

The rearrangement joins TRBV3-1 (or the pseudogene TRBV3-2) to TRBJ1-3; no clear D gene. Germline-derived CDR1 and CDR2 are LGHDT and YNNKEL (reference sequence). The CDR3 covers 13 residues. Trimming took 1 base from V and 4 from J, leaving 5 bases between them. The CDR3 here is CASSQGYGNTIYF. The DNA of the CDR3 is TGTGCCAGCAGCCAAGGGTACGGAAACACCATATATTTT.

The V call is TRBV14, the J call TRBJ2-7, with unresolved D. The CDR3 runs 15 residues. V lost 1 base and J lost 6, with 16 bases in between. The germline gives CDR1 SGHDN, CDR2 FVKESK. The DNA for the CDR3 is TGTGCCAGCAGCCAAGTAATGACCCAGACCAGCGAGCAGTACTTC. This gives the protein CASSQVMTQTSEQYF.

The rearrangement uses TRBV11-2 and TRBJ2-5; 12 nucleotides agree with TRBD2. This CDR3 spans 14 amino acids. The germline gives CDR1 SGHAT, CDR2 FQNNGV. With 5 bases clipped from V and 4 bases from J, the junction kept 2 bases outside the gene matches. The CDR3, as DNA: TGTGCCAGCAGCCCTAGCGGGAGGGGAGAGACCCAGTACTTC. Encoded protein: CASSPSGRGETQYF. Complete variable domain (other parts from reference TRBV11-2 and TRBJ2-5): EAGVAQSPRYKIIEKRQSVAFWCNPISGHATLYWYQQILGQGPKLLIQFQNNGVVDDSQLPKDRFSAERLKGVDSTLKIQPAKLEDSAVYLCASSPSGRGETQYFGPGTRLLVL.

The chain joins TRBV7-9 to TRBJ1-6, with 9 bases that match TRBD1. Germline assignment: CDR1 SEHNR and CDR2 FQNEAQ (reference sequence). CDR3 length: 15 residues. V shed 1 base and J 9 bases; nucleotides not matched to a gene: 4. CDR3 coding DNA: TGTGCCAGCAGCTTAGAAACAGGGGGCAGTTCACCCCTCCACTTT. Translation gives CASSLETGGSSPLHF.

This clone appeared a single time. The V gene is TRBV9, the J gene TRBJ2-3; D may be TRBD1 (5 bases). The CDR3 sequence is 15 residues long. Trimming pared 2 bases from V and 2 bases from J, leaving 12 bases between. The germline CDR1 and CDR2 sequences are SGDLS and YYNGEE. CDR3 sequence reads: CASSVVGDITDTQYF. The CDR3 DNA is TGTGCCAGCAGCGTGGTAGGGGATATCACAGATACGCAGTATTTT.

This clone was detected a few times. CDR3 nucleotide sequence: TGCGCCAGCAGCTTGGCTGGACAGGGGACCACTGAAGCTTTCTTT. It is translated as CASSLAGQGTTEAFF. The chain employs TRBV5-1 and TRBJ1-1, with 9 bases identical to TRBD1. Per germline, CDR1 SGHRS and CDR2 YFSETQ. The CDR3 has 15 amino acids. V gave up 0 bases and J gave up 4 bases; unmatched junction bases: 4.

The chain carries TRBV7-2 and TRBJ1-6, with 7 bases aligning to TRBD1. The CDR3 is 15 residues long. CDR1 and CDR2 (germline): SGHTA, FQGNSA. Trimming took 5 bases from V and 10 from J; bases not matched to a gene: 11. Here the CDR3 reads CASSLRQGLGSPLHF. The CDR3 DNA reads as TGTGCCAGCAGCCTTCGACAGGGTTTGGGATCACCCCTCCACTTT.

The V gene is TRBV5-1, the J gene TRBJ1-2; maybe TRBD1 (5 bases). Trimming removed 5 bases from V and 5 bases from J, with 16 bases in between. The CDR3 is 14 residues long. CDR1 SGHRS and CDR2 YFSETQ come from the germline V gene. Here the CDR3 DNA reads TGCGCCAGCAGGGATTGGGGGTCGAGTTATGGCTACACCTTC. Encoded protein: CASRDWGSSYGYTF.

The CDR3 sequence is CASSYQISSTDTQYF. CDR3 coding DNA: TGTGCCAGCAGTTATCAAATTTCTAGCACAGATACGCAGTATTTT. V gene TRBV6-5 combines with J gene TRBJ2-3; D gene ambiguous. The germline V gene has CDR1 MNHEY and CDR2 SVGAGI. V was trimmed by 3 bases and J by 0 bases, leaving 10 bases between them. The CDR3 runs 15 residues.

The chain is built from TRBV3-1 (or the pseudogene TRBV3-2) and TRBJ2-5, with unresolved D. The V and J ends lost 1 base and 2 bases respectively, with 8 bases between them. The germline V gene has CDR1 LGHDT and CDR2 YNNKEL (reference sequence). The CDR3 sequence is 14 residues long. As DNA, the CDR3 is TGTGCCAGCAGCCAAGGGGTACAGCAAGAGACCCAGTACTTC. Translating gives CASSQGVQQETQYF.

The sample holds a few counts of this clone. CDR3: CASSQDGSPLAKNIQYF. CDR3 bases: TGTGCCAGCAGCCAAGATGGGTCCCCCCTAGCCAAAAACATTCAGTACTTC. The chain has TRBV3-1 (or the pseudogene TRBV3-2) and TRBJ2-4, with no clear D. Trimming took off 0 bases at V and 0 bases at J, with 12 bases between the two ends. The CDR3 is made up of 17 amino acids. Germline CDR1 LGHDT, CDR2 YNNKEL (reference sequence).

The CDR3, as DNA: TGTGCCAGCAGCCCCCTGGCGGGAGGGCCCTCCTACAATGAGCAGTTCTTC. Its translation: CASSPLAGGPSYNEQFF. The chain carries TRBV7-3 and TRBJ2-1; 9 bases align to TRBD2. CDR1 and CDR2 (germline): SGHTA, FQGTGA. J was trimmed by 0 bases and V by 5 bases; bases with no gene match: 8. This CDR3 region has 17 residues. Supplemented by reference TRBV7-3 and TRBJ2-1, the full variable domain reads GAGVSQTPSNKVTEKGKYVELRCDPISGHTALYWYRQSLGQGPEFLIYFQGTGAADDSGLPNDRFFAVRPEGSVSTLKIQRTERGDSAVYLCASSPLAGGPSYNEQFFGPGTRLTVL.

The rearrangement links TRBV18 to TRBJ1-1; weak D call: TRBD1 (5 bases). Trimming left V 0 bases short and J 0 bases short, with 11 bases between. The CDR3 is 16 amino acids. CDR1 and CDR2 from the germline V gene are KGHSH and LQKENI. The CDR3 here is CASSPPVGGVNTEAFF. The CDR3 bases are TGTGCCAGCTCACCACCGGTCGGAGGGGTGAACACTGAAGCTTTCTTT.

The rearrangement uses TRBV5-1 and TRBJ2-2; 9 bases agree with TRBD1. Unmatched junction bases numbered 8, after V lost 4 bases and J lost 4 bases. CDR1 is SGHRS and CDR2 is YFSETQ in the germline V gene. CDR3 length: 16 amino acids. CDR3: CASSEQGAQGTGELFF. DNA for the CDR3: TGCGCCAGCAGCGAACAGGGGGCGCAGGGCACCGGGGAGCTGTTTTTT. The full variable domain, completed using reference TRBV5-1 and TRBJ2-2, is KAGVTQTPRYLIKTRGQQVTLSCSPISGHRSVSWYQQTPGQGLQFLFEYFSETQRNKGNFPGRFSGRQFSNSRSEMNVSTLELGDSALYLCASSEQGAQGTGELFFGEGSRLTVL.

A word on this clone: The junction and the germline gene differ at one end; a read error may be behind it. This chain links TRBV7-7 with TRBJ1-4; TRBD1 matches 9 bases. CDR1 and CDR2 from the germline V gene are SSHAT and FNYEAQ (reference sequence). The CDR3 contains 15 residues. The CDR3 protein is CASSLGQGINEKLFF. CDR3 DNA sequence: TGTGCTAGCAGCTTAGGACAGGGGATAAATGAAAAACTGTTTTTT.

V gene TRBV5-1 combines with J gene TRBJ2-3, with D unresolved. The V end was cut by 3 bases, the J end by 3 bases, with 14 bases between. Germline CDR1 and CDR2: SGHRS and YFSETQ. This CDR3 contains 15 residues. DNA of the CDR3: TGCGCCAGCAGCTCCAGAGTGGCTGGGACAGATACGCAGTATTTT. Amino acids: CASSSRVAGTDTQYF.

V usage is TRBV19 and J usage is TRBJ1-1; D may be TRBD1 (5 bases). Trimming took off 5 bases at V and 0 bases at J, with 10 bases between the two ends. The CDR3 contains 14 residues. Germline CDR1 LNHDA, CDR2 SQIVND (reference sequence). The CDR3 spells CASSVGRVNTEAFF. The CDR3 nucleotides read TGTGCCAGTAGTGTAGGCAGGGTGAACACTGAAGCTTTCTTT.

The sample holds a few counts of this clone. This chain uses TRBV19 with TRBJ2-1; tentatively, D is TRBD1 or TRBD2 (6 bases each). Germline V lookup: CDR1 LNHDA, CDR2 SQIVND (reference sequence). Between the trimmed V and J ends, which lost 7 bases and 5 bases, there was a span of 18 bases. The CDR3 runs to 15 residues. For the CDR3, the DNA is TGTGCCAGTACCGATTCCGCAAGGGGGGACAATGAGCAGTTCTTC. It specifies CASTDSARGDNEQFF.

V usage is TRBV5-1 and J usage is TRBJ1-1; tentative D call: TRBD1 (5 bases). V was cut by 0 bases and J by 5 bases, with 11 bases left in between. CDR3 length: 14 residues. In germline, CDR1 is SGHRS, CDR2 YFSETQ. Here the CDR3 reads CASSLDRGLTEAFF. The CDR3 DNA is TGCGCCAGCAGCTTGGATAGGGGTTTGACTGAAGCTTTCTTT.

The rearrangement joins TRBV9 to TRBJ1-2; 10 nucleotides align to TRBD1. The CDR3 has 16 residues. V was clipped by 4 bases and J by 6 bases; unmatched bases: 12. Looked up from germline, CDR1 is SGDLS and CDR2 is YYNGEE. In nucleotides, the CDR3 is TGTGCCAGCAGCATCGGGGGACAGGGGTCACTACATGGCTACACCTTC. Protein: CASSIGGQGSLHGYTF. The whole variable domain, remainder taken from reference TRBV9 and TRBJ1-2, is DSGVTQTPKHLITATGQRVTLRCSPRSGDLSVYWYQQSLDQGLQFLIQYYNGEERAKGNILERFSAQQFPDLHSELNLSSLELGDSALYFCASSIGGQGSLHGYTFGSGTRLTVV.

V and J are TRBV6-4 and TRBJ2-1, with D possibly matching TRBD1 (5 bases). This CDR3 contains 13 residues. From germline, CDR1 is MRHNA and CDR2 SNTAGT. Trimming shortened V by 2 bases and J by 12 bases, and 14 bases separated the two germline ends. CDR3 in amino acids: CASSDRWQGAQFF. CDR3 DNA sequence: TGTGCCAGCAGTGACAGATGGCAGGGCGCGCAGTTCTTC.